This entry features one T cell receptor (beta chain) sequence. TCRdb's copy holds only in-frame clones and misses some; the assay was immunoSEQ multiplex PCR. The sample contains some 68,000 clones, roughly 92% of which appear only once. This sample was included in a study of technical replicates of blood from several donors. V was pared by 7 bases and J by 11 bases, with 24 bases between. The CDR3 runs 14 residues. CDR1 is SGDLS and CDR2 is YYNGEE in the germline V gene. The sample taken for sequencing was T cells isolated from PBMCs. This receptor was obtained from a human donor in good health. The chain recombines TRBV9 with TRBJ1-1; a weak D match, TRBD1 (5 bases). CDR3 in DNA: TGTGCCAGCGGCTCAGGAGGGGCGCAGGGCCAGGCTTTCTTT. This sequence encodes CASGSGGAQGQAFF.